This TCR beta chain was recorded in a study of cytomegalovirus exposure and HLA in healthy donors. Method: immunoSEQ multiplex PCR; TCRdb's copy keeps in-frame clones and lacks some. The data hold some 130,000 clones, with around 93% observed a single time. The trim removed 1 base at V and 2 bases at J, leaving 5 bases unmatched. In germline, CDR1 is SGHVS, CDR2 FQNEAQ. The CDR3 contains 15 residues. This TCR came from a man aged 18 to 29 in good health and CMV-seropositive. The chain is built from TRBV7-8 and TRBJ2-7; TRBD1 aligns across 7 bases. The sequenced sample consisted of PBMCs. CDR3 coding DNA: TGTGCCAGCAGCTTAGAGCGGACAGGCGCCTACGAGCAGTACTTC. Protein product: CASSLERTGAYEQYF.